This T cell receptor beta chain was documented in a study of blood T cell repertoires in COVID-19. Looking at the study overall: Samples came from the United States, Italy and Spain, spanning acute and convalescent COVID-19. From T cells, B-cell-depleted T cells, or PBMCs came the material, which was cDNA or gDNA.

Methods used by the authors: Amplified reference gene primers provided the basis for estimating nucleated cell counts. Sequencing used immunoSEQ multiplex PCR; TCRdb keeps in-frame clones, though not all of them. The V and J calls and the clone size are those of that table, but D and trimming were determined from the DNA. Here the sample spans more than 200,000 clones, 83% being singletons. The germline CDR1 and CDR2 sequences are SNHLY and FYNNEI. The CDR3 has 12 residues. V gave up 6 bases and J gave up 8 bases, with 11 bases separating them. The chain recombines TRBV2 with TRBJ2-1; D may be TRBD2 (6 bases). The sequenced sample consisted of peripheral blood. The clonotype comes from a woman aged 45 to 65 with acute or convalescent COVID-19. CDR3 sequence reads: CASRTSGDEQFF. The CDR3 bases are TGTGCCAGCAGGACTAGTGGCGATGAGCAGTTCTTC.